This T cell receptor (beta chain) was found in a study of cytomegalovirus exposure and HLA in healthy donors. Amplification used 60 Vbeta primers and 13 Jbeta primers. Sequenced by immunoSEQ multiplex PCR; TCRdb stores in-frame clones only, minus some. The profile covers approximately 90,000 clones, with around 80% appearing a single time and around 2% taken by the ten largest. This CDR3 region has 15 residues. Germline V lookup: CDR1 WNHNN, CDR2 SYGVQD (reference sequence). J was trimmed by 3 bases and V by 6 bases; bases with no gene match: 7. With regard to this clone: Its antigen is still unknown.

Points from the study as a whole: Most TCR sequences showed up rarely, but some public TCRs showed up in many donors.

The sequence was obtained from a man in his forties or fifties in good health and CMV-seronegative. Sample: PBMCs. The chain recombines TRBV10-1 with TRBJ2-1; 8 nucleotides agree with TRBD2. CDR3 residues: CASSTGGGVYNEQFF. CDR3 coding DNA: TGCGCCAGCAGCACGGGAGGGGGAGTCTACAATGAGCAGTTCTTC.